The text below deals with one TCR beta chain. The target antigen is unknown. This specimen belongs to a study of CD8 T cells in Susac syndrome. Broader study findings: The study conceded that relatively few individuals underwent its TCR sequencing and HLA analysis.

Reverse transcription of roughly 0.45 to 1 ug RNA was carried out with random hexamers. The authors amplified TCR beta CDR3 across 54 Vbeta and 13 Jbeta using immunoSEQ multiplex PCR. TCRdb independently ran MiXCR on the immunoSEQ multiplex PCR reads; one entry per CDR3 protein. The sample yields over 350,000 distinct CDR3 sequences, approximately 85% seen once. Sequencing targeted TCR beta in T cells from blood (CD8+ and CD4+). V lost 0 bases and J lost 4, with 12 bases in between. This CDR3 region has 14 residues. CDR1 is GTSNPN and CDR2 is SVGIG in the germline V gene (reference sequence). The chain uses TRBV30 and TRBJ1-1; no clear D gene. This sequence originates from a human donor with multiple sclerosis. The sample comprised CD8+ T cells from PBMCs. CDR3 in DNA: TGTGCCTGGAGTGTAACCTGGGCCACCACTGAAGCTTTCTTT. This sequence encodes CAWSVTWATTEAFF.